The 15 T cell receptor beta chains in this list originate from one sample, sequenced in a study of OX40 agonist ivuxolimab in advanced cancers. Assay used: immunoSEQ multiplex PCR; TCRdb lists only in-frame clones, some missing. The sample contains approximately 6,000 clones, about nine tenths of which appear only once. Sequencing was performed on CD4+ or CD8+ T cells sorted from blood, taken in a trial of the OX40 agonist ivuxolimab. These receptors originate from an adult with an advanced solid tumor such as melanoma, head and neck, liver or kidney cancer.

The chain combines TRBV6-1 with TRBJ2-5; D uncertain. The V and J ends lost 4 bases and 5 bases respectively, with 2 bases between them. The CDR3 extends over 10 amino acids. The germline CDR1 and CDR2 sequences are MNHNS and SASEGT. CDR3 in amino acids: CASSGETQYF. The CDR3 DNA reads TGTGCCAGCAGTGGGGAGACCCAGTACTTC.

This chain uses TRBV11-2 with TRBJ2-5; possibly TRBD2 for D (6 bases). V was cut by 8 bases and J by 5 bases, with 12 bases left in between. This CDR3 has 12 residues. CDR1 and CDR2 (germline): SGHAT, FQNNGV. CDR3 residues: CASQGGSETQYF. In DNA, the CDR3 is TGTGCCAGCCAGGGAGGATCGGAGACCCAGTACTTC.

The chain joins TRBV27 to TRBJ2-7; 7 bases fit TRBD2. The CDR3 covers 13 residues. CDR1 is MNHEY and CDR2 is SMNVEV in the germline V gene (reference sequence). J gave up 3 bases and V 5 bases, and 4 bases lay outside the gene matches. The CDR3 DNA sequence: TGTGCCAGCAGTCTGACTAGCATCTACGAGCAGTACTTC. Residues: CASSLTSIYEQYF.

This chain joins TRBV5-1 and TRBJ1-2, with D unclear. V lost 5 bases and J 0 bases, leaving 8 bases between the germline ends. The germline V gene encodes CDR1 SGHRS and CDR2 YFSETQ. The CDR3 has 13 residues. The CDR3 reads CASSPETNYGYTF. As DNA, the CDR3 is TGCGCCAGCAGTCCAGAAACTAACTATGGCTACACCTTC.

This sequence joins TRBV27 and TRBJ2-1; D possibly uses TRBD1 or TRBD2 (5 bases each). Germline lookup yields CDR1 MNHEY and CDR2 SMNVEV (reference sequence). The CDR3 is made up of 16 amino acids. The germline V and J ends were trimmed by 0 bases and 6 bases, with 15 bases remaining between them. The DNA of the CDR3 is TGTGCCAGCAGTTTATCGGGGGTGTGGGTTCGCAATGAGCAGTTCTTC. Translated: CASSLSGVWVRNEQFF.

V gene TRBV6-5 combines with J gene TRBJ1-1; D perhaps matches TRBD1 (5 bases). Germline loops: CDR1 MNHEY, CDR2 SVGAGI. This CDR3 is built from 14 residues. Trimming cost V 5 bases and J 5 bases, with 15 bases left between them. The CDR3 reads CASSRSGVGTEAFF. The CDR3, as DNA: TGTGCCAGCAGTCGATCGGGGGTAGGAACTGAAGCTTTCTTT.

The rearrangement uses TRBV9 and TRBJ2-2; D might be TRBD2 (6 bases). This CDR3 is built from 14 residues. V lost 1 base to trimming and J lost 5 bases, with 9 bases between them. The germline gives CDR1 SGDLS, CDR2 YYNGEE. The CDR3 loop is CASSVRELTGELFF. The CDR3 region has the DNA TGTGCCAGCAGCGTACGGGAGTTGACCGGGGAGCTGTTTTTT.

A few counts support this clone. V gene TRBV7-9 combines with J gene TRBJ1-1, with D perhaps TRBD1 (5 bases). Germline values: CDR1 SEHNR, CDR2 FQNEAQ (reference sequence). The V gene lost 5 bases and the J gene lost 5 bases, with 24 bases spanning the gap. The CDR3 is 17 residues long. CDR3 loop: CASSPGGWGSYTTEAFF. The CDR3 region has the DNA TGTGCCAGCAGCCCGGGGGGTTGGGGATCTTACACAACTGAAGCTTTCTTT.

The chain employs TRBV6-1 and TRBJ2-3; D might be TRBD2 (6 bases). The length of the CDR3 is 14 residues. The germline V gene encodes CDR1 MNHNS and CDR2 SASEGT. V was clipped by 4 bases and J by 2 bases, with 10 bases between them. CDR3 amino acids: CASSGGGLTDTQYF. CDR3 nucleotides: TGTGCCAGCAGTGGTGGGGGACTCACAGATACGCAGTATTTT.

The chain recombines TRBV19 with TRBJ2-2, with 11 nucleotides matching TRBD2. The ends lost 5 bases at V and 7 bases at J; junction bases unmatched: 15. The germline gives CDR1 LNHDA, CDR2 SQIVND (reference sequence). The CDR3 spans 18 residues. The CDR3 is CASSPEPATSGINGELFF. In DNA form, the CDR3 reads TGTGCCAGTAGTCCCGAGCCCGCGACTAGCGGGATTAACGGGGAGCTGTTTTTT.

V usage is TRBV14 and J usage is TRBJ2-1, with D perhaps matching TRBD2 (6 bases). Germline V gene data show CDR1 as SGHDN and CDR2 as FVKESK. V was trimmed by 0 bases and J by 3 bases, leaving 12 bases between them. The CDR3 has 16 residues. The CDR3 DNA follows: TGTGCCAGCAGCCAAGAATCCGGGACTTACTACAATGAGCAGTTCTTC. It encodes CASSQESGTYYNEQFF. Based on the CDR3 plus reference TRBV14 and TRBJ2-1, the full variable domain is EAGVTQFPSHSVIEKGQTVTLRCDPISGHDNLYWYRRVMGKEIKFLLHFVKESKQDESGMPNNRFLAERTGGTYSTLKVQPAELEDSGVYFCASSQESGTYYNEQFFGPGTRLTVL.

The V and J genes are TRBV19 and TRBJ1-1; D gene ambiguous. Germline-derived CDR1 and CDR2 are LNHDA and SQIVND (reference sequence). The CDR3 spans 14 residues. Trimming removed 0 bases at V and 7 bases at J, with 12 bases between. CDR3 loop: CASSIDLEYIEAFF. The CDR3 region has the DNA TGTGCCAGTAGTATAGATCTAGAGTATATTGAAGCTTTCTTT.

J is TRBJ2-7 and V is TRBV6-5, with 9 nucleotides matching TRBD2. Germline V gene sequence: CDR1 MNHEY, CDR2 SVGAGI. CDR3 length: 14 amino acids. V shed 5 bases, J shed 2 bases, and the junction held 4 bases outside the gene matches. As DNA, the CDR3 is TGTGCCAGCAGTGGGACTAGCCAGACCTACGAGCAGTACTTC. This translates into CASSGTSQTYEQYF.

This clone showed up just once. CDR3 sequence reads: CASSFGGAGEQFF. DNA for the CDR3: TGTGCCAGCAGCTTCGGGGGAGCCGGTGAGCAGTTCTTC. V gene TRBV7-7 combines with J gene TRBJ2-1; TRBD2 is a possible D gene (6 bases). Between the trimmed V and J ends, which lost 3 bases and 9 bases, there was a span of 12 bases. This CDR3 is built from 13 residues. From germline, CDR1 is SSHAT and CDR2 FNYEAQ (reference sequence).

This clone was seen only once. The CDR3 protein is CASSYSALTGTEAFF. In nucleotides, the CDR3 is TGTGCCAGCAGTTACTCGGCCCTTACTGGCACTGAAGCTTTCTTT. The rearrangement uses TRBV6-5 and TRBJ1-1; D is uncertain. The CDR3 has 15 amino acids. The V and J ends lost 0 bases and 4 bases respectively, with 12 bases between them. The germline V gene has CDR1 MNHEY and CDR2 SVGAGI.